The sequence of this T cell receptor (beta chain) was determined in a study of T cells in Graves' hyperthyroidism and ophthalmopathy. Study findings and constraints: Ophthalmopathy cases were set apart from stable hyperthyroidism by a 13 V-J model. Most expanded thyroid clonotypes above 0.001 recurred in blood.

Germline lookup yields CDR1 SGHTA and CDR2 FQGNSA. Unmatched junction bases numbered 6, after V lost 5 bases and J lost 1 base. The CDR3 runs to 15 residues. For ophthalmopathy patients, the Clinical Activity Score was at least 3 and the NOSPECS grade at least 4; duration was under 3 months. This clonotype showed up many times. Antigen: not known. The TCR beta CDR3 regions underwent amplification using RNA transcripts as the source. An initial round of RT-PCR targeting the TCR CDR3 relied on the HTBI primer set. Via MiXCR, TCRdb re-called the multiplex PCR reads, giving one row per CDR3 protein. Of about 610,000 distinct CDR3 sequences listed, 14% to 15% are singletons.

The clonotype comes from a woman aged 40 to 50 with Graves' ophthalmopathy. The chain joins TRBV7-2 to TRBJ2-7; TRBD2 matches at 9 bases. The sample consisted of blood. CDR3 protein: CASSATSGRSYEQYF. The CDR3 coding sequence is TGTGCCAGCAGCGCAACTAGCGGGCGATCCTACGAGCAGTACTTC.